Listed below are T cell receptor beta chains from one sample, sequenced in a study of T cells in Graves' hyperthyroidism and ophthalmopathy. TCRdb itself ran the multiplex PCR reads through MiXCR, one entry per CDR3 protein. Of under 750,000 distinct CDR3 sequences listed, under 20% were seen once; the top ten hold 16%. Material: blood. These receptors came from a woman aged 50 to 60 with Graves' hyperthyroidism that later progressed to Graves' ophthalmopathy. CDR3s include the opening cysteine and the closing phenylalanine or tryptophan. The D gene is left open where the match is weak. Size is stated for part of the rows, as once, few or many counts, or as a class when the clone is expanded.

TRBJ2-2	.	many	TRBV2	CASTGAPGTGELFF	TGTGCCAGCACCGGGGCCCCGGGCACCGGGGAGCTGTTTTTT
TRBJ1-5	.	many	TRBV18	CASSPYSDSNQPQHF	TGTGCCAGCTCACCGTACAGCGATAGCAATCAGCCCCAGCATTTT
TRBJ1-5	TRBD1	many	TRBV20-1	CSAKDREEPQHF	TGCAGTGCTAAGGACAGGGAAGAGCCCCAGCATTTT
TRBJ1-1	TRBD1	.	TRBV19	CASSGYTGQGVIVGNTEAFF	TGTGCCAGTAGTGGCTATACGGGACAGGGGGTAATAGTAGGGAACACTGAAGCTTTCTTT
TRBJ2-1	TRBD1	.	TRBV4-1	CASSQPGTAPYNEQFF	TGCGCCAGCAGCCAACCCGGGACAGCCCCGTACAATGAGCAGTTCTTC
TRBJ2-1	TRBD2	many	TRBV18	CASSPLSGGTNEQFF	TGTGCCAGCTCACCACTTAGCGGGGGGACTAATGAGCAGTTCTTC
TRBJ2-7	.	.	TRBV29-1	CSVGSNEQYF	TGCAGCGTAGGTAGTAACGAGCAGTACTTC
TRBJ1-2	.	few	TRBV27	CASSSDRSYGYTF	TGTGCCAGCAGCTCAGACAGGTCCTATGGCTACACCTTC
TRBJ1-5	.	.	TRBV12-3/TRBV12-4	CASSPPAGREQPQHF	TGTGCCAGCAGTCCCCCGGCGGGGCGGGAGCAGCCCCAGCATTTT
TRBJ1-3	.	.	TRBV14	CASSRHRAGNTIYF	TGTGCCAGCAGCCGCCACAGGGCTGGAAACACCATATATTTT
TRBJ1-5	.	.	TRBV19	CAGGRTGNQPQHF	TGTGCCGGGGGTCGGACCGGTAATCAGCCCCAGCATTTT
TRBJ2-5	TRBD2	many	TRBV5-1	CASSLSRLAGETQYF	TGCGCCAGCAGCTTGTCGCGTCTAGCGGGGGAGACCCAGTACTTC
TRBJ1-2	.	many	TRBV2	CASSFYYGYTF	TGTGCCAGCAGTTTTTACTATGGCTACACCTTC
TRBJ1-6	TRBD1	many	TRBV9	CASTPGQEYSPLHF	TGTGCCAGCACACCGGGACAGGAGTATTCACCCCTCCACTTT
TRBJ2-1	.	many	TRBV11-2	CASSLGSPGLDEQFF	TGTGCCAGCAGCTTAGGGTCCCCCGGGTTGGATGAGCAGTTCTTC
TRBJ1-5	TRBD1	few	TRBV19	CASSRDSPSMNQPQHF	TGTGCCAGTTCCCGGGACAGCCCCTCTATGAATCAGCCCCAGCATTTT
TRBJ2-5	.	once	TRBV7-2	CASSNQGRQETQYF	TGTGCCAGCAGCAACCAGGGGAGACAAGAGACCCAGTACTTC
TRBJ2-7	.	.	TRBV19	CASSPSRSYEQYF	TGTGCCAGTAGCCCGTCGAGATCCTACGAGCAGTACTTC
TRBJ1-2	.	many	TRBV3-1	CASSHVYYGYTF	TGTGCCAGCAGCCACGTCTACTATGGCTACACCTTC
TRBJ1-1	.	.	TRBV7-2	CASSYYRAGTEAFF	TGTGCCAGCAGCTATTACAGGGCGGGCACTGAAGCTTTCTTT
TRBJ1-1	.	few	TRBV6-1	CASSKTEYTEAFF	TGTGCCAGCAGTAAGACAGAGTACACTGAAGCTTTCTTT
TRBJ2-1	.	.	TRBV15	CATSRDMTSSYNEQFF	TGTGCCACCAGCAGAGATATGACAAGCTCCTACAATGAGCAGTTCTTC
TRBJ1-2	.	few	TRBV27	CASSLSLETYGYTF	TGTGCCAGCAGTTTAAGTCTGGAAACTTATGGCTACACCTTC
TRBJ2-2	TRBD1	.	TRBV7-3	CASSPLDRGNTGELFF	TGTGCCAGCAGCCCGCTCGACAGGGGGAACACCGGGGAGCTGTTTTTT
TRBJ2-7	TRBD1	few	TRBV4-1	CASSNRPGQGAYEQYF	TGCGCCAGCAGCAACCGTCCGGGACAGGGGGCCTACGAGCAGTACTTC
TRBJ1-2	TRBD1	many	TRBV7-2	CASSLAGQGMNYGYTF	TGTGCCAGCAGCTTAGCGGGACAGGGGATGAACTATGGCTACACCTTC
TRBJ2-4	TRBD1	few	TRBV7-9	CASSLVGQGATKNIQYF	TGTGCCAGCAGCTTGGTTGGACAGGGGGCAACCAAAAACATTCAGTACTTC
TRBJ2-7	TRBD1	many	TRBV20-1	CSAGPDRVLYEQYF	TGCAGTGCTGGCCCGGACAGGGTTCTGTACGAGCAGTACTTC
TRBJ1-2	.	.	TRBV9	CASSVDEENYGYTF	TGTGCCAGCAGCGTAGATGAGGAAAACTATGGCTACACCTTC
TRBJ2-1	TRBD2	many	TRBV7-9	CASSYPSGGGNNEQFF	TGTGCCAGCAGCTATCCAAGCGGGGGGGGTAATAATGAGCAGTTCTTC
TRBJ1-2	.	few	TRBV30	CAWSVPRGGNYGYTF	TGTGCCTGGAGTGTACCGCGAGGGGGGAACTATGGCTACACCTTC
TRBJ2-5	.	many	TRBV7-6	CASSLAVRIQGHERIQETQYF	TGTGCCAGCAGCTTAGCGGTGCGGATCCAGGGACACGAACGCATCCAAGAGACCCAGTACTTC
TRBJ2-1	.	many	TRBV3-1	CASSQDWNREEQFF	TGTGCCAGCAGCCAAGATTGGAATCGAGAGGAGCAGTTCTTC
TRBJ2-1	.	.	TRBV11-1	CASSAYSGTYNEQFF	TGTGCCAGCAGCGCCTATAGCGGAACCTACAATGAGCAGTTCTTC
TRBJ2-1	.	many	TRBV2	CASKTSGVGEQFF	TGTGCCAGCAAAACTAGTGGGGTTGGTGAGCAGTTCTTC
TRBJ1-2	TRBD1	many	TRBV20-1	CSANDRASNYGYTF	TGCAGTGCTAACGACAGGGCCTCTAACTATGGCTACACCTTC
TRBJ1-2	TRBD1	.	TRBV13	CASSPTRQGFRGYTF	TGTGCCAGCAGCCCTACCCGACAGGGATTTAGGGGCTACACCTTC
TRBJ2-3	TRBD1	.	TRBV11-1	CATLRTGRTDTQYF	TGTGCCACTCTCAGGACAGGGCGCACAGATACGCAGTATTTT
TRBJ1-5	TRBD1	many	TRBV20-1	CSASRQGGNQPQHF	TGCAGTGCTAGCCGACAGGGAGGTAATCAGCCCCAGCATTTT
TRBJ2-1	TRBD2	many	TRBV20-1	CSARRAGGWSYNEQFF	TGCAGTGCTAGGAGGGCGGGGGGCTGGTCCTACAATGAGCAGTTCTTC
TRBJ2-7	TRBD1	.	TRBV5-1	CASSWADREHEQYF	TGCGCCAGCAGCTGGGCAGACAGGGAGCACGAGCAGTACTTC
TRBJ1-5	TRBD1	few	TRBV4-1	CASSQEGAGGFEPQHF	TGCGCCAGCAGCCAAGAGGGGGCAGGGGGCTTTGAGCCCCAGCATTTT
TRBJ1-6	TRBD1	.	TRBV2	CASRPGQGRDSPLHF	TGTGCCAGCAGACCGGGACAGGGAAGGGATTCACCCCTCCACTTT
TRBJ1-4	.	.	TRBV3-1	CASSHHWAEQQKLFF	TGTGCCAGCAGCCATCATTGGGCCGAACAACAAAAACTGTTTTTT
TRBJ1-1	TRBD1	.	TRBV19	CASSIEQGREYTEAFF	TGTGCCAGTAGTATAGAACAGGGGCGCGAGTACACTGAAGCTTTCTTT
TRBJ2-2	TRBD2	.	TRBV3-1	CASSPIAGVYTGELFF	TGTGCCAGCAGCCCGATAGCGGGGGTATACACCGGGGAGCTGTTTTTT
TRBJ1-4	.	.	TRBV19	CASTLTGGGSEKLFF	TGTGCCAGTACCCTGACAGGCGGCGGAAGTGAAAAACTGTTTTTT
TRBJ2-3	.	many	TRBV12-5	CASGQGSHTDTQYF	TGTGCTAGTGGCCAGGGGTCGCACACAGATACGCAGTATTTT
TRBJ2-5	TRBD1	.	TRBV7-3	CASSQTGLETQYF	TGTGCCAGCAGCCAGACAGGGTTGGAGACCCAGTACTTC
TRBJ1-5	.	many	TRBV20-1	CSARDREQGSYSNQPQHF	TGCAGTGCTAGAGATAGGGAACAGGGCTCCTATAGCAATCAGCCCCAGCATTTT
TRBJ1-3	TRBD1	.	TRBV20-1	CSARDPQTGSGNTIYF	TGCAGTGCTAGAGATCCCCAGACAGGGTCCGGAAACACCATATATTTT
TRBJ1-2	TRBD1	.	TRBV10-1	CASSESRDRVYGYTF	TGCGCCAGCAGTGAGTCCCGGGACAGGGTCTATGGCTACACCTTC